Listed here are 2 T cell receptor beta chains from one sample, sequenced in a study of T cell repertoires in cytomegalovirus infection. For these receptors, no antigen is known. One entry per CDR3 protein results from TCRdb running MiXCR on the reads. In the table there are 750,000 to 900,000 distinct CDR3 sequences, 25% to 35% of which are singletons. Sequenced here: cultured CD8+ T cells from PBMCs, sampled from culture after CMV antigen stimulation. Receptors originate from a human donor in good health (CMV status not recorded). Some clones in this sample may be carry-over from other donors' samples.

This rearrangement joins TRBV2 to TRBJ1-1; perhaps TRBD1 as D (5 bases). The germline V gene encodes CDR1 SNHLY and CDR2 FYNNEI. The CDR3 length is 16 residues. Between the trimmed V and J ends, which lost 2 bases and 1 base, there was a span of 14 bases. For the CDR3, the DNA is TGTGCCAGCAGTGAAAACCCGGCAGGGAGGAACACTGAAGCTTTCTTT. This translates into CASSENPAGRNTEAFF.

The chain uses TRBV7-6 and TRBJ1-1; 7 positions agree with TRBD1. Germline CDR1 and CDR2: SGHVS and FNYEAQ. V lost 6 bases and J lost 6; bases outside the gene matches: 7. The CDR3 consists of 13 residues. The CDR3 DNA is TGTGCCAGCAGATCGTGGCAGGGGGCTGAAGCTTTCTTT. It encodes CASRSWQGAEAFF.